This T cell receptor beta chain was captured in a study of shared clonotypes between healthy human individuals. The study, taken as a whole, reports: What limited the represented genetic and exposure-history diversity was the small number of donors. In general, naive subsets displayed greater estimated richness than memory subsets did. Sampling used blood alone; tissue repertoires probably differ.

Notes on this clone: Its specificity is unknown.

Produced via immunoSEQ multiplex PCR; TCRdb's table is partial and in-frame only. The sample contains 950,000 to 1,300,000 clones, roughly 80% of which appear only once. CDR3 length: 15 amino acids. Germline V gene lookup returns CDR1 LNHDA and CDR2 SQIVND (reference sequence). The V and J ends lost 6 bases and 2 bases respectively, with 16 bases between them. The sequence was obtained from a man between 18 and 29 years old in good health. This chain connects TRBV19 to TRBJ2-5; TRBD1 is a possible D gene (6 bases). The specimen was memory CD4+ T cells sorted from blood. Indicated subset: CD45RA-negative fraction. CDR3 sequence reads: CASSAFHREQETQYF. The CDR3 DNA reads as TGTGCCAGTAGCGCCTTCCACAGGGAACAAGAGACCCAGTACTTC. The entire variable domain, with the rest obtained from reference TRBV19 and TRBJ2-5, is as follows: DGGITQSPKYLFRKEGQNVTLSCEQNLNHDAMYWYRQDPGQGLRLIYYSQIVNDFQKGDIAEGYSVSREKKESFPLTVTSAQKNPTAFYLCASSAFHREQETQYFGPGTRLLVL.